This is a list of T cell receptor beta chains from one sample in a study of beta chain features in type 1 diabetes. The assay was immunoSEQ multiplex PCR, and TCRdb's table has in-frame clones only and misses some. The table shows around 260,000 clones, with roughly 24% occurring only once. Sequencing was done on a sample of naive CD4+ T cells from blood. The receptors come from a woman in her 30s with type 1 diabetes. CDR3s leave out the opening cysteine and the closing phenylalanine or tryptophan. Clone size appears in some rows only: once, few, many, or a class for an expanded clone.

>TRBJ1-2|few|TRBV2
ASSDWTGANYGYT
>TRBJ1-1|.|TRBV5-4
ASSAPGVMNTEAF
>TRBJ2-1|few|TRBV7-9
ASSFLLAETYNEQF
>TRBJ2-5|.|TRBV2
ASTSGMWETQY
>TRBJ2-1|few|TRBV30
AWSVLGTGDYNEQF
>TRBJ2-1|few|TRBV7-3
ASSSSGSGRQF
>TRBJ2-2|few|TRBV29-1
SVSRERVGELF
>TRBJ2-1|.|TRBV2
ASRNRDNTDEQF
>TRBJ2-6|.|TRBV19
ASQPGQGISGANVLT
>TRBJ2-3|once|TRBV15
ATSRGGLAGGDTQY